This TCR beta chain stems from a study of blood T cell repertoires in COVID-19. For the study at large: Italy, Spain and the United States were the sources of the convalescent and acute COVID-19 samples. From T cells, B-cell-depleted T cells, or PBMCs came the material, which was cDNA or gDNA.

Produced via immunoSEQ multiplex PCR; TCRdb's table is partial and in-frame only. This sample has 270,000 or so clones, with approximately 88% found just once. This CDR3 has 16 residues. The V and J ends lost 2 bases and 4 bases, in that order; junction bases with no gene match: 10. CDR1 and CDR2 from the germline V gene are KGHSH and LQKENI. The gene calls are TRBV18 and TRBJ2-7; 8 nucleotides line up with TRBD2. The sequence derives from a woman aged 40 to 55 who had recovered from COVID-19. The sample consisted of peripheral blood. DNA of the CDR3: TGTGCCAGCTCACCAGTTAGCGGGACCAACCAGTACGAGCAGTACTTC. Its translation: CASSPVSGTNQYEQYF.